The 30 T cell receptor beta chains presented below share a single source sample, sequenced in a study of graft-versus-host responses after intestinal transplantation. These receptors lack a known antigen. Assay: immunoSEQ multiplex PCR; the TCRdb copy retains only in-frame clones and omits some. The sample has approximately 100,000 clones; 75% to 90% are singletons. Sequenced material: unstimulated CD4+ T cells sorted from spleen or lymph node cells, taken before intestinal transplant. These receptors were obtained from a human donor who received an intestinal transplant.

This chain's CDR3 is CASSRRTGENEKLFF. In DNA, the CDR3 is TGTGCCAGCAGCCGCCGGACAGGAGAGAATGAAAAACTGTTTTTT. This chain connects TRBV9 to TRBJ1-4; TRBD1 matches 7 bases. Germline CDR1 is SGDLS and CDR2 is YYNGEE. This CDR3 spans 15 amino acids. Trimming took 4 bases from V and 5 from J; bases not matched to a gene: 8.

The chain links TRBV7-9 to TRBJ1-3; 8 positions agree with TRBD1. The germline gives CDR1 SEHNR, CDR2 FQNEAQ (reference sequence). Germline trimming cut 6 bases from V and 0 bases from J; bases unmatched to any gene: 1. The CDR3 length is 14 residues. CDR3 in amino acids: CASRGTGSGNTIYF. The CDR3 DNA reads as TGTGCCAGCAGAGGGACAGGCTCTGGAAACACCATATATTTT.

The rearrangement links TRBV29-1 to TRBJ1-1, with D unclear. Germline V gives CDR1 SQVTM, CDR2 ANQGSEA. CDR3 length: 13 residues. Between the trimmed V and J ends, which lost 4 bases and 0 bases, there was a span of 9 bases. For the CDR3, the DNA is TGCAGCGTTGCCCCGGTGCTGAACACTGAAGCTTTCTTT. This sequence encodes CSVAPVLNTEAFF.

In its sample, this clone was seen once. The rearrangement uses TRBV19 and TRBJ2-7, with TRBD1 identical over 10 bases. Germline V gives CDR1 LNHDA, CDR2 SQIVND (reference sequence). The CDR3 sequence is 15 residues long. J gave up 1 base and V 6 bases, and 6 bases lay outside the gene matches. The CDR3 protein is CASSRTDRGSYEQYF. The CDR3 coding sequence is TGTGCCAGTAGCCGAACGGACAGGGGGTCCTACGAGCAGTACTTC.

The CDR3 loop reads CASSSTPTGTGTEAFF. The CDR3 coding sequence is TGTGCCAGCAGCTCCACTCCAACCGGGACAGGGACTGAAGCTTTCTTT. This sequence joins TRBV7-9 and TRBJ1-1; the match to TRBD1 covers 9 bases. This CDR3 is built from 16 residues. Losses at the gene ends were 4 bases for V and 5 bases for J; bases not matched to a gene: 11. Germline lookup yields CDR1 SEHNR and CDR2 FQNEAQ (reference sequence). The full variable domain, rest sourced from reference TRBV7-9 and TRBJ1-1, is DTGVSQNPRHKITKRGQNVTFRCDPISEHNRLYWYRQTLGQGPEFLTYFQNEAQLEKSRLLSDRFSAERPKGSFSTLEIQRTEQGDSAMYLCASSSTPTGTGTEAFFGQGTRLTVV.

The CDR3 loop is CASTPPPRSGLLSNQPQHF. DNA of the CDR3: TGTGCCAGTACTCCCCCGCCGCGTTCGGGACTCCTCTCAAATCAGCCCCAGCATTTT. The rearrangement joins TRBV19 to TRBJ1-5; tentatively, D is TRBD1 (5 bases). Trimming removed 7 bases at V and 4 bases at J, with 29 bases between. The CDR3 covers 19 residues. The germline V gene encodes CDR1 LNHDA and CDR2 SQIVND (reference sequence). The complete variable domain, with remaining parts taken from reference TRBV19 and TRBJ1-5, reads DGGITQSPKYLFRKEGQNVTLSCEQNLNHDAMYWYRQDPGQGLRLIYYSQIVNDFQKGDIAEGYSVSREKKESFPLTVTSAQKNPTAFYLCASTPPPRSGLLSNQPQHFGDGTRLSIL.

A single count supports this clone. A read error may produce the germline difference seen at one junction end. The gene calls are TRBV7-7 and TRBJ2-5; D uncertain. The V gene's germline CDR1 is SSHAT and CDR2 FNYEAQ (reference sequence). The CDR3 has 12 amino acids. CDR3 DNA sequence: TGTGCTAGCAGCCATACCGGAGAGACCCAGTACTTC. This translates into CASSHTGETQYF.

This chain uses TRBV5-1 with TRBJ1-1, with 7 positions matching TRBD1. Germline trimming cut 7 bases from V and 0 bases from J; bases unmatched to any gene: 12. Looked up from germline, CDR1 is SGHRS and CDR2 is YFSETQ. The length of the CDR3 is 16 residues. CDR3 sequence reads: CASPKWTGGVNTEAFF. The CDR3 DNA sequence: TGCGCCAGCCCAAAATGGACAGGCGGAGTGAACACTGAAGCTTTCTTT.

The chain joins TRBV4-1 to TRBJ2-6; no clear D gene. V gave up 4 bases and J gave up 0 bases, with 16 bases separating them. Germline assignment: CDR1 MGHRA and CDR2 YSYEKL. This CDR3 has 18 residues. CDR3 protein: CASSPGLSLGSGANVLTF. CDR3 bases: TGCGCCAGCAGCCCCGGTCTGAGCCTCGGCTCTGGGGCCAACGTCCTGACTTTC.

The chain employs TRBV18 and TRBJ2-7; 9 bases agree with TRBD1. V lost 3 bases, J lost 2 bases, and 5 bases stayed unmatched. CDR1 is KGHSH and CDR2 is LQKENI in the germline V gene. This CDR3 is built from 15 residues. In DNA, the CDR3 is TGTGCCAGCTCACCGGACAGGGGTTCCCCCTACGAGCAGTACTTC. This translates into CASSPDRGSPYEQYF.

The chain couples TRBV6-1 to TRBJ1-2; tentative D call: TRBD1 (5 bases). This CDR3 region has 14 residues. Per the germline V gene, CDR1 is MNHNS and CDR2 is SASEGT. The germline V and J ends were trimmed by 3 bases and 1 base, with 9 bases remaining between them. The CDR3, as DNA: TGTGCCAGCAGTGATGTAGGGGTTAACTATGGCTACACCTTC. Protein product: CASSDVGVNYGYTF.

This chain links TRBV11-3 with TRBJ2-6; 9 nucleotides agree with TRBD1. After removal of 4 bases from V and 4 bases from J, the junction contained 2 bases not matched to a gene. Per the germline V gene, CDR1 is SGHNT and CDR2 is YENEEA. This CDR3 has 15 amino acids. In DNA, the CDR3 is TGTGCCAGCAGCTCACAGGGGGCCGGGGCCAACGTCCTGACTTTC. Residues: CASSSQGAGANVLTF.

This chain joins TRBV4-1 and TRBJ2-6, with a tentative D call TRBD1 (7 bases). CDR3 length: 18 amino acids. The V gene's germline CDR1 is MGHRA and CDR2 YSYEKL. Between the trimmed V and J ends, which lost 0 bases and 3 bases, there was a span of 15 bases. The CDR3 coding sequence is TGCGCCAGCAGCCAAGAGGGCAGGGGGGTTATTGGGGCCAACGTCCTGACTTTC. This encodes CASSQEGRGVIGANVLTF.

The chain links TRBV29-1 to TRBJ2-2; TRBD2 matches 9 bases. The V gene's germline CDR1 is SQVTM and CDR2 ANQGSEA. The J segment lost 2 bases and the V segment lost 7 bases, leaving 5 bases of the junction unmatched. This CDR3 is 14 amino acids long. DNA for the CDR3: TGCAGCGCGGTGCGGGGGGGTAACACCGGGGAGCTGTTTTTT. It translates to CSAVRGGNTGELFF.

The J gene is TRBJ2-2, the V gene TRBV5-4, with TRBD1 identical over 11 bases. V lost 3 bases to trimming and J lost 6 bases; unmatched junction nucleotides: 1. This CDR3 is 14 amino acids long. The germline V gene has CDR1 SGHNT and CDR2 YYREEE (reference sequence). The CDR3 nucleotides are TGTGCCAGCAGCTGGACAGGGGGCGCCGGGGAGCTGTTTTTT. It translates to CASSWTGGAGELFF.

CDR3: CASSPGQGAGYTF. In DNA, the CDR3 is TGTGCCAGCAGTCCCGGGCAGGGGGCTGGCTACACCTTC. The rearrangement links TRBV6-5 to TRBJ1-2, with 8 bases matching TRBD1. The CDR3 sequence is 13 residues long. V trimming: 5 bases; J trimming: 7 bases; junction bases outside the gene matches: 6. From germline, CDR1 is MNHEY and CDR2 SVGAGI.

This chain uses TRBV20-1 with TRBJ1-1; 7 nucleotides line up with TRBD1. Germline V gene lookup returns CDR1 DFQATT and CDR2 SNEGSKA (reference sequence). V lost 6 bases to trimming and J lost 9 bases; unmatched junction nucleotides: 7. The CDR3 has 11 amino acids. CDR3 bases: TGCAGTGCCCCTGGACAGGCCCAAGCTTTCTTT. Encoded protein: CSAPGQAQAFF.

V gene TRBV4-1 combines with J gene TRBJ2-3; 10 positions match TRBD2. CDR3 size: 17 residues. J gave up 2 bases and V 4 bases, and 9 bases lay outside the gene matches. The V gene's germline CDR1 is MGHRA and CDR2 YSYEKL. In DNA form, the CDR3 reads TGCGCCAGCAGCCTGGGCCGAGCGGGGGGGCCCACAGATACGCAGTATTTT. Translation: CASSLGRAGGPTDTQYF.

The chain links TRBV5-4 to TRBJ2-1, with 15 positions matching TRBD2. In germline, CDR1 is SGHNT, CDR2 YYREEE (reference sequence). The CDR3 extends over 18 amino acids. J gave up 5 bases and V 5 bases, and 11 bases lay outside the gene matches. The chain's CDR3 is CASSDGTSGGTSHNEQFF. CDR3 DNA sequence: TGTGCCAGCAGTGATGGGACTAGCGGGGGGACTAGCCACAATGAGCAGTTCTTC.

This clone was observed a few times. The chain employs TRBV6-1 and TRBJ1-2, with D possibly matching TRBD1 (5 bases). The V gene lost 7 bases and the J gene lost 4 bases, with 13 bases spanning the gap. From germline, CDR1 is MNHNS and CDR2 SASEGT. The CDR3 contains 13 residues. CDR3 region: CASTEGLRYGYTF. The CDR3, as DNA: TGTGCCAGCACCGAGGGACTCCGCTATGGCTACACCTTC.

This clone was counted a single time. V and J are TRBV5-3 and TRBJ2-7; 8 bases agree with TRBD2. TRBV5-3 is recorded as an ORF, its role being uncertain. The CDR3 contains 13 residues. The J segment lost 5 bases and the V segment lost 4 bases, leaving 5 bases of the junction unmatched. CDR3 loop: CARSTPGGDEQYF. For the CDR3, the DNA is TGTGCCAGAAGCACCCCGGGGGGGGACGAGCAGTACTTC.

This rearrangement joins TRBV7-8 to TRBJ1-6; possibly TRBD1 for D (5 bases). Germline values: CDR1 SGHVS, CDR2 FQNEAQ. CDR3 length equals 15 residues. V was clipped by 1 base and J by 10 bases, with 14 bases between them. As DNA, the CDR3 is TGTGCCAGCAGCTTAGGGGCAGGGTTATACTCACCCCTCCACTTT. Translated: CASSLGAGLYSPLHF.

The chain joins TRBV5-1 to TRBJ2-7, with a possible D match to TRBD2 (5 bases). Germline V gives CDR1 SGHRS, CDR2 YFSETQ. The germline V and J ends were trimmed by 0 bases and 4 bases, with 11 bases remaining between them. This CDR3 contains 14 residues. CDR3: CASSLVTGRYEQYF. DNA for the CDR3: TGCGCCAGCAGCTTGGTGACGGGAAGGTACGAGCAGTACTTC.

The chain couples TRBV10-3 to TRBJ1-6; D is unresolved. The CDR3 runs 14 residues. Per the germline V gene, CDR1 is ENHRY and CDR2 is SYGVKD. V was cut by 6 bases and J by 7 bases, with 13 bases left in between. This CDR3 is CAIRERGENSPLHF. The CDR3 coding sequence is TGTGCCATCAGGGAGCGCGGGGAGAATTCACCCCTCCACTTT.

The rearrangement links TRBV20-1 to TRBJ1-1, with no clear D. Germline CDR1 and CDR2: DFQATT and SNEGSKA (reference sequence). Trimming stripped 3 bases from V and 5 bases from J, with 7 bases between. This CDR3 is built from 11 residues. DNA for the CDR3: TGCAGTGCTAGTGGCCAAACTGAAGCTTTCTTT. It codes for CSASGQTEAFF.

V and J are TRBV5-6 and TRBJ2-4; D is unclear. V was shortened by 0 bases and J by 0 bases, with 10 bases between the two germline ends. Germline loops: CDR1 SGHDT, CDR2 YYEEEE. The CDR3 is 16 residues long. CDR3 sequence reads: CASSLAVNLAKNIQYF. CDR3 nucleotide sequence: TGTGCCAGCAGCTTGGCGGTGAACCTAGCCAAAAACATTCAGTACTTC.

The V and J genes are TRBV15 and TRBJ1-4; TRBD1 is a possible D gene (5 bases). The CDR3 covers 15 residues. The ends were cut back, 0 bases at V and 14 bases at J, with 19 bases in the middle. Per germline, CDR1 LNHNV and CDR2 YYDKDF (reference sequence). The DNA for the CDR3 is TGTGCCACCAGCAGAGATCTTGGGACTGCGAAGGGGCTGTTTTTT. It is translated as CATSRDLGTAKGLFF.

The rearrangement joins TRBV6-5 to TRBJ2-7; TRBD2 might be the D (6 bases). The CDR3 covers 16 residues. CDR1 and CDR2 (germline): MNHEY, SVGAGI. Trimming removed 0 bases from V and 0 bases from J, with 12 bases in between. The CDR3 sequence is CASSYSRPGSSYEQYF. The DNA of the CDR3 is TGTGCCAGCAGTTACTCGAGACCCGGGAGCTCCTACGAGCAGTACTTC.

V and J are TRBV29-1 and TRBJ1-2, with 7 bases identical to TRBD1. Germline V gives CDR1 SQVTM, CDR2 ANQGSEA. The CDR3 spans 13 residues. V was clipped by 2 bases and J by 5 bases; unmatched bases: 5. CDR3 nucleotides: TGCAGCGTTGAAAGGCAGGGGGGATATGGCTACACCTTC. As protein: CSVERQGGYGYTF. Together with reference TRBV29-1 and TRBJ1-2, the CDR3 gives the full variable domain: SAVISQKPSRDICQRGTSLTIQCQVDSQVTMMFWYRQQPGQSLTLIATANQGSEATYESGFVIDKFPISRPNLTFSTLTVSNMSPEDSSIYLCSVERQGGYGYTFGSGTRLTVV.

The chain recombines TRBV29-1 with TRBJ2-1; 10 nucleotides line up with TRBD2. Germline CDR1 SQVTM, CDR2 ANQGSEA. The CDR3 consists of 16 residues. V shed 3 bases and J 7 bases; nucleotides not matched to a gene: 12. Written as DNA, the CDR3 is TGCAGCGTTGAGCGCCCAGCGGGGGGGCTGGGGAATGAGCAGTTCTTC. As protein: CSVERPAGGLGNEQFF.